The following is a T cell receptor beta chain sequence with its context. Sequencing was performed with immunoSEQ multiplex PCR; in TCRdb, only in-frame clones are kept and a portion is missing. In the table there are roughly 180,000 clones, roughly 81% of which are singletons. The sample is drawn from a study of blood T cell repertoires in COVID-19. Across the whole study: Specimens from acute and convalescent COVID-19 originated in the United States, Italy and Spain.

CDR3 length: 13 amino acids. CDR1 is SEHNR, CDR2 FQNEAQ, per germline (reference sequence). V was pared by 8 bases and J by 1 base, with 8 bases between. The J gene is TRBJ2-2, the V gene TRBV7-9; D call uncertain. The sequence derives from a woman in her thirties or forties with COVID-19, enrolled during active disease. Sequencing was done on a sample of peripheral blood. CDR3 loop: CASFPQNTGELFF. The CDR3 region has the DNA TGTGCCAGCTTTCCCCAGAACACCGGGGAGCTGTTTTTT.